The TCR beta chain described here comes from a study of T-cell memory formation after mild COVID-19. Study in general: TCR clusters mostly belonged to single donors.

V lost 4 bases and J 8 bases, leaving 13 bases between the germline ends. Per the germline V gene, CDR1 is SGHNT and CDR2 is YYREEE (reference sequence). The CDR3 loop spans 13 amino acids. Study observations and caveats: Mainly in CM and EM were contracting CD4+ clones; CD8+ were in EMRA. Some clones that responded were present in memory (sampled pre-infection), which suggests cross-reactive memory joined. Clones contracting across day 15 to 85 had a balanced CD4/CD8 profile; later expanding clones leaned CD4+.

TCRdb reanalysed the 5' RACE reads using MiXCR and keeps one entry per CDR3 protein. The table lists about 500,000 distinct CDR3 sequences, roughly 21% of them singletons. Turning to this clonotype: Its antigen is not identified.

Sequencing was done on a sample of PBMCs or a T cell subset sorted from them (not recorded which). J is TRBJ2-4 and V is TRBV5-4; D is undetermined. This TCR came from an adult woman who had mild COVID-19 (a few samples of this study predate the infection). Cell type and time point are not known. The CDR3 here is CASSPTVEDIQYF. As DNA, the CDR3 is TGTGCCAGCAGCCCAACCGTCGAAGACATTCAGTACTTC.